These 30 T cell receptor beta chains were all obtained from the same sample, sequenced in a study of T-cell reconstitution after alpha-beta-depleted transplantation in children. This sample's TCRbeta library carried unique molecular identifier barcodes. TCRdb independently ran MiXCR on the PCR reads; one entry per CDR3 protein. The repertoire consists of a few hundred thousand distinct CDR3 sequences, with 10% to 15% occurring once and the leading ten covering around 2%. This specimen consisted of PBMCs, mostly from graft donor cells, obtained 360 days after TCRalphabeta/CD19-depleted stem cell transplant. These receptor sequences come from a male patient aged 10-17 years who had a stem cell transplant for acute myeloid leukemia, so the T cells may come from the graft donor.

This chain links TRBV4-3 with TRBJ1-5; D is ambiguous. The CDR3 covers 15 residues. Trimming cost V 0 bases and J 1 base, with 7 bases left between them. Germline CDR1 LGHNA, CDR2 YSLEER. CDR3 coding DNA: TGCGCCAGCAGCCAAGAGAGCCTGAGCAATCAGCCCCAGCATTTT. Protein: CASSQESLSNQPQHF.

The sample holds a few counts of this clonotype. The genes are TRBV6-2 or TRBV6-3 and TRBJ2-1; possibly TRBD1 for D (5 bases). The V end lost 4 bases, the J end lost 0 bases, and 7 bases lay between the germline ends. Germline loops: CDR1 MNHEY, CDR2 SVGEGT. This CDR3 comprises 14 residues. This CDR3 is CASSSTVSYNEQFF. The CDR3, as DNA: TGTGCCAGCAGTTCGACAGTCTCCTACAATGAGCAGTTCTTC.

The genes are TRBV27 and TRBJ2-4, with a weak D call TRBD1 (6 bases). Looked up from germline, CDR1 is MNHEY and CDR2 is SMNVEV (reference sequence). V was cut by 6 bases and J by 9 bases, with 15 bases left in between. There are 13 residues in the CDR3. CDR3: CASRGAGSGIQYF. CDR3 coding DNA: TGTGCCAGCAGGGGGGCAGGGTCCGGCATTCAGTACTTC.

This clonotype was counted many times. The rearrangement links TRBV19 to TRBJ2-3; 11 nucleotides agree with TRBD2. The V gene end was trimmed by 5 bases and the J gene end by 0 bases; junction bases not matched to a gene: 4. The CDR3 totals 16 residues. The germline V gene encodes CDR1 LNHDA and CDR2 SQIVND (reference sequence). CDR3 loop: CASSPRTSGSTDTQYF. The CDR3 DNA sequence: TGTGCCAGTAGTCCTCGGACTAGCGGGAGCACAGATACGCAGTATTTT.

In this sample, this clonotype turned up many times. The rearrangement links TRBV28 to TRBJ2-1; the match to TRBD1 covers 10 bases. Germline V lookup: CDR1 MDHEN, CDR2 SYDVKM. The V gene end was trimmed by 5 bases and the J gene end by 7 bases; junction bases not matched to a gene: 11. The CDR3 covers 16 residues. The CDR3 region is CASSPLTGGAWNEQFF. The CDR3 DNA is TGTGCCAGCAGTCCCTTGACAGGGGGCGCTTGGAATGAGCAGTTCTTC. Based on the CDR3 plus reference TRBV28 and TRBJ2-1, the full variable domain is DVKVTQSSRYLVKRTGEKVFLECVQDMDHENMFWYRQDPGLGLRLIYFSYDVKMKEKGDIPEGYSVSREKKERFSLILESASTNQTSMYLCASSPLTGGAWNEQFFGPGTRLTVL.

V is TRBV4-3 and J is TRBJ2-1; 7 bases fit TRBD1. V gave up 2 bases and J gave up 10 bases; unmatched junction bases: 8. Germline V gene lookup returns CDR1 LGHNA and CDR2 YSLEER. The CDR3 covers 14 residues. CDR3 sequence reads: CASSQPGTDGEQFF. The CDR3 DNA sequence: TGCGCCAGCAGCCAACCCGGGACAGACGGAGAGCAGTTCTTC.

This chain connects TRBV29-1 to TRBJ2-3; 10 nucleotides align to TRBD2. V lost 6 bases and J lost 2; bases outside the gene matches: 2. CDR1 SQVTM and CDR2 ANQGSEA come from the germline V gene. The CDR3 is made up of 13 amino acids. CDR3 sequence: CSVTSGYTDTQYF. The CDR3 DNA reads as TGCAGCGTGACTAGCGGGTACACAGATACGCAGTATTTT.

This clonotype was recorded at least ten times. V gene TRBV12-3 or TRBV12-4 combines with J gene TRBJ1-2, with no clear D. This CDR3 contains 13 residues. V gave up 3 bases and J gave up 8 bases, with 13 bases separating them. CDR3 protein: CASSFSPMGGYTF. The DNA of the CDR3 is TGTGCCAGCAGTTTTTCCCCAATGGGGGGCTACACCTTC.

The chain links TRBV29-1 to TRBJ2-1, with 7 nucleotides matching TRBD2. V dropped 4 bases and J dropped 2; count of bases not matched to a gene: 8. This CDR3 spans 15 amino acids. Germline values: CDR1 SQVTM, CDR2 ANQGSEA. CDR3 in amino acids: CSVVRDGRPYNEQFF. The CDR3 DNA sequence: TGCAGCGTTGTTCGAGACGGGAGGCCCTACAATGAGCAGTTCTTC.

This chain joins TRBV6-2 or TRBV6-3 and TRBJ2-5; no clear D gene. Looked up from germline, CDR1 is MNHEY and CDR2 is SVGEGT. The V gene lost 6 bases and the J gene lost 5 bases, with 10 bases spanning the gap. This CDR3 is built from 12 residues. The CDR3: CASRGLVETQYF. The CDR3 DNA follows: TGTGCCAGCAGAGGGTTAGTGGAGACCCAGTACTTC.

This clonotype was recorded at least ten times. This rearrangement joins TRBV5-6 to TRBJ2-1; no clear D gene. The CDR3 is 11 amino acids. Germline CDR1 reads SGHDT; CDR2 reads YYEEEE. Trimming pared 4 bases from V and 9 bases from J, leaving 8 bases between. CDR3 DNA sequence: TGTGCCAGCAGCCTAGTCAGTGAGCAGTTCTTC. Protein: CASSLVSEQFF.

This chain uses TRBV5-6 with TRBJ2-2, with 7 positions matching TRBD2. The junction had 16 bases not matched to a gene; V was cut back by 4 bases and J by 7 bases. Per the germline V gene, CDR1 is SGHDT and CDR2 is YYEEEE. The CDR3 loop spans 17 amino acids. CDR3 residues: CASSVARWAGEVGELFF. CDR3 DNA: TGTGCCAGCAGCGTAGCCCGTTGGGCGGGAGAAGTCGGGGAGCTGTTTTTT.

In this sample, this clonotype turned up a few times. V and J are TRBV9 and TRBJ2-1; D unresolved. CDR3 size: 15 residues. Germline V gives CDR1 SGDLS, CDR2 YYNGEE. Trimming shortened V by 4 bases and J by 0 bases, and 11 bases separated the two germline ends. In DNA, the CDR3 is TGTGCCAGCAGCCAACGACATCACTCCTACAATGAGCAGTTCTTC. Its translation: CASSQRHHSYNEQFF.

This clonotype was detected ten times or more. The chain joins TRBV5-5 to TRBJ2-1; a possible D gene is TRBD2 (6 bases). With 2 bases removed from V and 4 bases from J, the gap between germline ends came to 13 bases. Germline V gene data show CDR1 as SGHKS and CDR2 as YYEKEE (reference sequence). This CDR3 is 15 amino acids long. The CDR3 sequence is CASSFLGTVYNEQFF. CDR3 in DNA: TGTGCCAGCAGCTTTCTAGGGACTGTATACAATGAGCAGTTCTTC.

This clonotype was counted only a few times. The genes are TRBV5-6 and TRBJ2-7; TRBD1 matches 8 bases. The ends lost 4 bases at V and 0 bases at J; junction bases unmatched: 18. Germline V CDR1 and CDR2: SGHDT, YYEEEE. CDR3 length equals 19 residues. The CDR3 spells CASSTDREFPGRASYEQYF. In nucleotides, the CDR3 is TGTGCCAGCAGCACGGACAGGGAATTCCCGGGCCGGGCCTCCTACGAGCAGTACTTC.

This clonotype has only a few counts. The CDR3 is CASNKGQTFEAFF. The DNA for the CDR3 is TGTGCCAGCAACAAGGGACAGACATTTGAAGCTTTCTTT. The chain couples TRBV6-1 to TRBJ1-1; 7 bases align to TRBD1. This CDR3 is built from 13 residues. The junction had 9 bases not matched to a gene; V was cut back by 7 bases and J by 7 bases. From germline, CDR1 is MNHNS and CDR2 SASEGT.

CDR3 sequence: CATSRVGWADEQFF. CDR3 DNA sequence: TGTGCCACCAGCAGAGTAGGATGGGCTGATGAGCAGTTCTTC. The rearrangement joins TRBV15 to TRBJ2-1, with no clear D. The CDR3 consists of 14 residues. Germline lookup yields CDR1 LNHNV and CDR2 YYDKDF (reference sequence). V dropped 1 base and J dropped 8 bases, with 12 bases sitting between them.

Many counts were recorded for this clonotype. The chain couples TRBV7-9 to TRBJ2-7; D is unresolved. Between the trimmed V and J ends, which lost 3 bases and 7 bases, there was a span of 7 bases. The CDR3 extends over 11 amino acids. The germline V gene has CDR1 SEHNR and CDR2 FQNEAQ (reference sequence). CDR3 nucleotide sequence: TGTGCCAGCAGCTTCCTTCGGGAGCAGTACTTC. It specifies CASSFLREQYF.

This clonotype was observed at least ten times. The gene calls are TRBV28 and TRBJ2-7; D is ambiguous. This CDR3 contains 12 residues. Trimming took 3 bases from V and 3 from J, leaving 6 bases between them. Germline V gene data show CDR1 as MDHEN and CDR2 as SYDVKM. The CDR3 loop reads CASSFLNYEQYF. DNA of the CDR3: TGTGCCAGCAGTTTCCTTAACTACGAGCAGTACTTC.

The sample holds many counts of this clonotype. This chain links TRBV11-2 with TRBJ2-1, with a possible D match to TRBD2 (6 bases). The V end was cut by 5 bases, the J end by 2 bases, with 25 bases between. CDR1 SGHAT and CDR2 FQNNGV come from the germline V gene. This CDR3 region has 19 residues. The CDR3 sequence: CASSPSRAVRRDPYNEQFF. The CDR3 region has the DNA TGTGCCAGCAGCCCGAGTAGGGCAGTGAGGAGGGATCCCTACAATGAGCAGTTCTTC.

This clonotype was observed a handful of times. As DNA, the CDR3 is TGTGCCAGCAGCCACCCCAGAGGGACCGCCTACAATGAGCAGTTCTTC. Translating gives CASSHPRGTAYNEQFF. This chain connects TRBV7-2 to TRBJ2-1, with D tentatively TRBD1 or TRBD2 (5 bases each). CDR3 size: 16 residues. From germline, CDR1 is SGHTA and CDR2 FQGNSA. The ends were cut back, 5 bases at V and 2 bases at J, with 16 bases in the middle.

The chain links TRBV4-3 to TRBJ2-2; 10 bases fit TRBD2. Trimming removed 0 bases from V and 5 bases from J; junction bases left unmatched: 9. The germline CDR1 and CDR2 sequences are LGHNA and YSLEER. The CDR3 totals 18 residues. CDR3 in amino acids: CASSQDRVSGRITGELFF. The CDR3, as DNA: TGCGCCAGCAGCCAAGATCGGGTTAGCGGGAGGATAACCGGGGAGCTGTTTTTT.

The rearrangement joins TRBV20-1 to TRBJ2-7; D perhaps matches TRBD1 (6 bases). In germline, CDR1 is DFQATT, CDR2 SNEGSKA (reference sequence). Deletions cut 5 bases from V and 5 bases from J, with 16 bases between. The CDR3 runs 13 residues. CDR3 amino acids: CSALIRGWDEQYF. The CDR3 nucleotides are TGCAGTGCTCTTATCAGGGGATGGGACGAGCAGTACTTC.

There are a few counts of this clonotype. This chain links TRBV7-2 with TRBJ1-5; 8 positions agree with TRBD1. From germline, CDR1 is SGHTA and CDR2 FQGNSA. V was clipped by 4 bases and J by 7 bases; unmatched bases: 6. The CDR3 has 14 residues. The CDR3 loop reads CASSSQGARQPQHF. CDR3 bases: TGTGCCAGCAGCTCTCAGGGGGCAAGGCAGCCCCAGCATTTT.

This clonotype showed up just a few times. This rearrangement joins TRBV4-2 to TRBJ2-5, with a tentative D call TRBD2 (5 bases). Trimming shortened V by 1 base and J by 0 bases, and 9 bases separated the two germline ends. The CDR3 is 15 residues long. The germline gives CDR1 LGHNA, CDR2 YNFKEQ. The CDR3 DNA reads as TGTGCCAGCAGCCAAGCGCCCGGGAACCAAGAGACCCAGTACTTC. Encoded protein: CASSQAPGNQETQYF.

Many counts were recorded for this clonotype. The chain recombines TRBV12-3 or TRBV12-4 with TRBJ2-2, with 7 bases fitting TRBD1. Trimming at V came to 4 bases and at J to 1 base, leaving 9 bases not matched to a gene. The CDR3 is 17 amino acids. For the CDR3, the DNA is TGTGCCAGCAGTTCGCCTTGGGACAGACAGAACACCGGGGAGCTGTTTTTT. Residues: CASSSPWDRQNTGELFF.

The J gene is TRBJ2-7, the V gene TRBV20-1; perhaps TRBD1 as D (6 bases). Trimming shortened V by 6 bases and J by 5 bases, and 17 bases separated the two germline ends. From germline, CDR1 is DFQATT and CDR2 SNEGSKA (reference sequence). The CDR3 loop spans 13 amino acids. CDR3 DNA: TGCAGTGCCACGCGGACAGTTTTCCACGAGCAGTACTTC. As protein: CSATRTVFHEQYF.

This clonotype was seen a handful of times. The gene calls are TRBV7-6 and TRBJ2-7, with 10 bases lining up with TRBD2. With 1 base clipped from V and 3 bases from J, the junction kept 9 bases outside the gene matches. The germline CDR1 and CDR2 sequences are SGHVS and FNYEAQ. The CDR3 length is 17 residues. This chain's CDR3 is CASSLVASGRGVYEQYF. The CDR3, as DNA: TGTGCCAGCAGCTTAGTGGCTAGCGGGAGAGGGGTCTACGAGCAGTACTTC.

This clonotype showed up just a few times. The V gene is TRBV6-1, the J gene TRBJ2-1, with 12 bases matching TRBD2. After removal of 6 bases from V and 5 bases from J, the junction contained 11 bases not matched to a gene. The CDR3 length is 17 residues. Germline CDR1 and CDR2: MNHNS and SASEGT. The CDR3 DNA reads TGTGCCAGCAGCCTACCCCTAGCGGGAGGGTACGACAATGAGCAGTTCTTC. Encoded protein: CASSLPLAGGYDNEQFF.

The DNA for the CDR3 is TGCAGTGTGTTAAGCGGGGACACCGGGGAGCTGTTTTTT. It is translated as CSVLSGDTGELFF. The chain joins TRBV20-1 to TRBJ2-2; 7 bases match TRBD2. Germline CDR1 DFQATT, CDR2 SNEGSKA (reference sequence). The CDR3 spans 13 residues. With V trimmed by 7 bases and J by 3 bases, 5 bases remained unmatched.